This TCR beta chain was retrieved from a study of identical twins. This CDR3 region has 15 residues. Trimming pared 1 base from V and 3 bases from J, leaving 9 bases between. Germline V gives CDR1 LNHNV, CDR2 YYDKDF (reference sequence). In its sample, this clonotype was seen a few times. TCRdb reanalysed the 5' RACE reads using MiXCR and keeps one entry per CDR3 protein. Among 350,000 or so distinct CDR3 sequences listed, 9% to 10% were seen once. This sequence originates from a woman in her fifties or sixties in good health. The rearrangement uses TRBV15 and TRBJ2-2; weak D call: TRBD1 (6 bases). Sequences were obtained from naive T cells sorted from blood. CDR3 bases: TGTGCCACCAGCAGAGTAGAGGGGGACACCGGGGAGCTGTTTTTT. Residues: CATSRVEGDTGELFF.